Given below is one T cell receptor (beta chain) in context. Its antigen is as yet unknown. The sample belongs to a study of T cell responses to AZD1222 COVID-19 vaccine. On the study more broadly: Analyses pooled second doses at about 4 or about 12 weeks. Findings and limits, study-wide: The repertoires were collected only after the peak T cell response. Donor demographics were predominantly white British with a female majority; clonal diversity may be underestimated.

With 2 bases clipped from V and 3 bases from J, the junction kept 6 bases outside the gene matches. CDR1 is GTSNPN and CDR2 is SVGIG in the germline V gene (reference sequence). This CDR3 has 15 residues. Assay: immunoSEQ multiplex PCR; the TCRdb copy retains only in-frame clones and omits some. The table includes approximately 98,000 clones, roughly 84% detected once. This rearrangement joins TRBV30 to TRBJ2-3; 9 positions agree with TRBD1. The sequencing used peripheral blood, collected on day 0 of AZD1222 vaccination. This receptor was obtained from an adult in good health. The CDR3 DNA sequence: TGTGCCTGGAGTTATGGAGGGACAGGGACAGATACGCAGTATTTT. Protein sequence: CAWSYGGTGTDTQYF.